The table lists the clone carrying this T cell receptor (beta chain) with many counts. Its target is unknown. This entry comes from a study of CD8 T cells in ankylosing spondylitis. Overall study results and limits: The clones that were linked to disease were reported to be significantly enriched in matched synovial fluid samples from ankylosing spondylitis patients. Typical of ankylosing spondylitis blood, it appeared, was a TCR beta motif of fewer than ten highly homologous variants. Some motif variants were previously reported in reactive arthritis synovial fluid and blood.

Libraries of TCR beta came from quantitative 5'-RACE with molecular barcodes. MiXCR, applied by TCRdb to the 5' RACE reads, yields one record per CDR3 protein. The sample carries some 30,000 distinct CDR3 sequences, 7.2% recorded once. V lost 0 bases and J lost 5; bases outside the gene matches: 8. The CDR3 has 17 residues. Germline V CDR1 and CDR2: LGHNA, YNFKEQ. This TCR was recovered from a male donor with ankylosing spondylitis or in good health (not recorded which). Sequences were obtained from blood, either unsorted or a sorted T cell fraction (not recorded which). This chain joins TRBV4-2 and TRBJ2-5; 11 bases are shared with TRBD2. CDR3 region: CASSQDILAGEGETQYF. CDR3 coding DNA: TGTGCCAGCAGCCAAGATATACTAGCGGGAGAGGGGGAGACCCAGTACTTC.